The rows below give T cell receptor beta chains drawn from one sample of a study of T-cell memory formation after mild COVID-19. TCRdb ran MiXCR on the 5' RACE reads and lists one entry per CDR3 protein. The sample includes roughly 200,000 distinct CDR3 sequences, approximately 16% of them seen just once. Sequenced sample: PBMCs or a T cell subset sorted from them (not recorded which). These receptors came from an adult woman who had mild COVID-19 (a few samples of this study predate the infection). Cell type and time point are not known. CDR3s include the opening cysteine and the closing phenylalanine or tryptophan. The D gene is left open where the match is weak. A row's size may be missing; if present it is once, few, many or a size class.

TGTGCCACTTCTCTCGGCTATGGCTACACCTTC,CATSLGYGYTF,.,11,TRBJ1-2,.,TRBV30
TGCGCCAGCAGCTCCGAGGCCAGTACAGATACGCAGTATTTT,CASSSEASTDTQYF,.,14,TRBJ2-3,few,TRBV5-1
TGCAAGGGACAGCTCCAAGAGACCCAGTACTTC,CKGQLQETQYF,TRBD1,11,TRBJ2-5,.,TRBV20-1
TGTGCCAGCAGTTATCAAGCTTTAATCGACAATGAGCAGTTCTTC,CASSYQALIDNEQFF,.,15,TRBJ2-1,.,TRBV6-6
TGTGCCAGCAGCTTAAAAGGGAGCGGGAGGGCCGACAGTTCGCAGTATTTT,CASSLKGSGRADSSQYF,TRBD2,17,TRBJ2-3,.,TRBV7-2
TGTGCCAGCTCACCACCGGGACAGGGTGCCTACGAGCAGTACTTC,CASSPPGQGAYEQYF,TRBD1,15,TRBJ2-7,.,TRBV18
TGTGCCAGCACGCGGGATTCCAAAAACATTCAGTACTTC,CASTRDSKNIQYF,.,13,TRBJ2-4,few,TRBV7-9
TGTGCCAGCAGCTTAGATGGGACAGAGAATGAAAAACTGTTTTTT,CASSLDGTENEKLFF,TRBD1,15,TRBJ1-4,few,TRBV7-9
TGTGCCAGCAGGGGGACAGGCGGAGAGACCCAGTACTTC,CASRGTGGETQYF,TRBD1,13,TRBJ2-5,many,TRBV25-1
TGCGCCAGCAGCTTCGGAGAAGGTCTTTACACTGAAGCTTTCTTT,CASSFGEGLYTEAFF,.,15,TRBJ1-1,.,TRBV5-1
TGTGCCATCTCGAGGGGACGGACGGGCACAGATACGCAGTATTTT,CAISRGRTGTDTQYF,.,15,TRBJ2-3,few,TRBV24-1
TGTGCCAGCAGCGTAGATGGGACGGCCTACGAGCAGTACTTC,CASSVDGTAYEQYF,.,14,TRBJ2-7,few,TRBV9
TGTGCCACCGGGACAGGGCCGTCCACAGATACGCAGTATTTT,CATGTGPSTDTQYF,TRBD1,14,TRBJ2-3,.,TRBV24-1
TGTGCCAGCACTGGAGAGATGAACACTGAAGCTTTCTTT,CASTGEMNTEAFF,.,13,TRBJ1-1,.,TRBV2
TGCAGTGCCCCAAGGGGGGCCACAGATACGCAGTATTTT,CSAPRGATDTQYF,.,13,TRBJ2-3,many,TRBV20-1
TGTGCCAGCAGTTTGAGTGCCTCCTACAATGAGCAGTTCTTC,CASSLSASYNEQFF,.,14,TRBJ2-1,few,TRBV12-3/TRBV12-4
TGTGCCAGCAGCTTAGCGTCTGCAAGCAATCAGCCCCAGCATTTT,CASSLASASNQPQHF,.,15,TRBJ1-5,few,TRBV7-6
TGTGCCAGCAGCTTTACCCGGGGAGCGGGAGTTACAGATACGCAGTATTTT,CASSFTRGAGVTDTQYF,TRBD2,17,TRBJ2-3,few,TRBV7-2
TGTGCCAGCAGTTACGGCGACAGGGAAGCCGCTGAAGCTTTCTTT,CASSYGDREAAEAFF,TRBD1,15,TRBJ1-1,.,TRBV6-5
TGTGCCAGCAGCTTAGGCGGGGAAAATTCACCCCTCCACTTT,CASSLGGENSPLHF,.,14,TRBJ1-6,.,TRBV7-9
TGCAGTGCGCCTTCCGGGACAGGGGGAAGCAATCAGCCCCAGCATTTT,CSAPSGTGGSNQPQHF,TRBD1,16,TRBJ1-5,few,TRBV20-1
TGTGCCAGCAGCTGGGGACAGGGGGCTGGCTACACCTTC,CASSWGQGAGYTF,TRBD1,13,TRBJ1-2,few,TRBV7-3
TGTGCCAGCAGCTTTGACTGGGGACCTCAAGAGACCCAGTACTTC,CASSFDWGPQETQYF,.,15,TRBJ2-5,.,TRBV7-9
TGTGCCACCAGCATTGTGGGGGGGGGTCAAGAGACCCAGTACTTC,CATSIVGGGQETQYF,TRBD2,15,TRBJ2-5,.,TRBV15
TGTGCCAGCAGTTCCCGACAGAACACTGAAGCTTTCTTT,CASSSRQNTEAFF,.,13,TRBJ1-1,.,TRBV7-2
TGTGCCAGCAGCTTGTTCGGGAGCGCTGGGGCCAACGTCCTGACTTTC,CASSLFGSAGANVLTF,.,16,TRBJ2-6,few,TRBV5-4
TGTGCCACCACTCGATGGACAGCCCTGGGCTACACCTTC,CATTRWTALGYTF,.,13,TRBJ1-2,few,TRBV6-5
TGCAGTGCTAGCGCGACAGGTGGTTATGTAAACACCGGGGAGCTGTTTTTT,CSASATGGYVNTGELFF,.,17,TRBJ2-2,.,TRBV20-1
TGTGCCAGCAGTAAAGGACGGGGAGAGACCCAGTACTTC,CASSKGRGETQYF,.,13,TRBJ2-5,.,TRBV12-3/TRBV12-4
TGTGCCAGTAGTCCGGTTGCATCCAACGAGCAGTACTTC,CASSPVASNEQYF,.,13,TRBJ2-7,.,TRBV19
TGCGCCAGCAGCCAAGATTACTCAGGGGGGACTAACTATGGCTACACCTTC,CASSQDYSGGTNYGYTF,TRBD1,17,TRBJ1-2,.,TRBV4-1
TGTGCCAGCAGCCCAGGGGGCCTCACTGAAGCTTTCTTT,CASSPGGLTEAFF,TRBD1,13,TRBJ1-1,once,TRBV7-6
TGTGCCAGCAGTAGAACAAACCTAGCGGGAGTTTCGGATACGCAGTATTTT,CASSRTNLAGVSDTQYF,TRBD2,17,TRBJ2-3,.,TRBV6-6
TGTGCCAGCAGCTACGGACAGGGAGCTGTTTACTTC,CASSYGQGAVYF,TRBD1,12,TRBJ2-1,.,TRBV7-3
TGCGCCAGCGCCCCACCGGGACAGGACCTTGAGGTGTTTTTT,CASAPPGQDLEVFF,TRBD1,14,TRBJ2-2,.,TRBV5-1
TGCGCCAGCAGCAAGCGAACGGGACCTGGAGAGACCCAGTACTTC,CASSKRTGPGETQYF,.,15,TRBJ2-5,.,TRBV4-1
TGTGCCAGCAGCAAAGCAGCGGGTTGGGAGACCCAGTACTTC,CASSKAAGWETQYF,.,14,TRBJ2-5,.,TRBV21-1
TGCGCCAGCAGCCAAGATTTTGGCGTTGTATGGGCAGATACGCAGTATTTT,CASSQDFGVVWADTQYF,.,17,TRBJ2-3,.,TRBV4-3
TGTGCCAGCAGTAAAGGGGGACTTATATACGAGCAGTACTTC,CASSKGGLIYEQYF,.,14,TRBJ2-7,few,TRBV12-3/TRBV12-4
TGTGCCAGCAGCTTAACAGGGGGGGGGAACCTAAACATTCAGTACTTC,CASSLTGGGNLNIQYF,.,16,TRBJ2-4,few,TRBV11-2
TGCGCCAGCAGCACCAGGACTAGCGGTACCACAGATACGCAGTATTTT,CASSTRTSGTTDTQYF,TRBD2,16,TRBJ2-3,.,TRBV5-1
TGCAGCGTATCAGACAGGGCGAACACTGAAGCTTTCTTT,CSVSDRANTEAFF,TRBD1,13,TRBJ1-1,.,TRBV29-1
TGTGCCAGCAGCCACCCCGCAGCGGGAGTTAAGGAGACCCAGTACTTC,CASSHPAAGVKETQYF,TRBD2,16,TRBJ2-5,.,TRBV3-1
TGTGCCAGCAGCACTGACCAGGGGGCGCAGTTCTTC,CASSTDQGAQFF,TRBD1,12,TRBJ2-1,.,TRBV7-8
TGTGCCAGCAGTTCGTCAGGGACCCGCGCAGAGACCCAGTACTTC,CASSSSGTRAETQYF,.,15,TRBJ2-5,few,TRBV6-2/TRBV6-3
TGTGCCAGCAGCGTAGAGGCTGGGGCCAACGTCCTGACTTTC,CASSVEAGANVLTF,.,14,TRBJ2-6,.,TRBV9
TGTGCCAGCTCGTCGGGGGGGACAGGGACAGGCGCTTCACCCCTCCACTTT,CASSSGGTGTGASPLHF,TRBD1,17,TRBJ1-6,.,TRBV18
TGTGCCAGCAGCTTGCTGACTAGCGGGGGGGCACGGACCCAGTACTTC,CASSLLTSGGARTQYF,TRBD2,16,TRBJ2-5,.,TRBV3-1
TGCAGTGCTAACAGGGACGACTATGGCTACACCTTC,CSANRDDYGYTF,.,12,TRBJ1-2,.,TRBV20-1
TGTGCCACCAGCGGTCGGGGAGGAGTTCATGAAAAACTGTTTTTT,CATSGRGGVHEKLFF,.,15,TRBJ1-4,.,TRBV15
TGCAGCGTTGAAGGCGGAGGGAAGGCCTATGGCTACACCTTC,CSVEGGGKAYGYTF,.,14,TRBJ1-2,few,TRBV29-1
TGTGCCAGCAGCACAGCCGGGACGGGGAACACTGAAGCTTTCTTT,CASSTAGTGNTEAFF,.,15,TRBJ1-1,.,TRBV5-5
TGTGCCAGCAGCCCCAGGGACAGGGAAAGGAGCTACACCTTC,CASSPRDRERSYTF,TRBD1,14,TRBJ1-2,.,TRBV7-9
TGCGCCAGCAGCTTGGGAGGGGTAGCAGAGACCCAGTACTTC,CASSLGGVAETQYF,.,14,TRBJ2-5,few,TRBV5-1